Below, 25 T cell receptor beta chains from the same sample are listed, as sequenced in a study of cytomegalovirus exposure and HLA in healthy donors (dated by TCRdb to the late 2010s). The library relied on the immunoSEQ multiplex PCR assay. TCRdb retrieved this table from immuneACCESS and kept in-frame rearrangements only. Not all clones are present; in checked studies, unresolved V genes account for under half, and no reason is known for the remainder. In this sample the table shows about 240,000 clones, around 87% of which occur a single time. The ten largest make up 2.5% to 3% of the sample. What was sequenced was PBMCs. The source is a man aged 18 to 29 in good health and CMV-seronegative.

The rearrangement joins TRBV7-9 to TRBJ2-5, with 8 positions matching TRBD2. Germline lookup yields CDR1 SEHNR and CDR2 FQNEAQ (reference sequence). The CDR3 extends over 14 amino acids. With V trimmed by 6 bases and J by 4 bases, 7 bases remained unmatched. The CDR3 loop reads CASSSGLAGETQYF. The CDR3, as DNA: TGTGCCAGCAGTTCTGGACTAGCAGGAGAGACCCAGTACTTC.

This clone appeared a single time. The J gene is TRBJ1-6, the V gene TRBV6-6; D may be TRBD1 (6 bases). Germline V gene data show CDR1 as MNHNY and CDR2 as SVGAGI (reference sequence). Trimming left V 5 bases short and J 7 bases short, with 12 bases between. The CDR3 covers 14 residues. The CDR3 is CASSPRGANSPLHF. CDR3 nucleotide sequence: TGTGCCAGCAGTCCCCGGGGGGCAAATTCACCCCTCCACTTT.

Details on this clone: Compared with germline, one end of the junction differs, possibly owing to a read error. This rearrangement joins TRBV6-6 to TRBJ2-7; 10 bases match TRBD1. CDR1 MNHNY and CDR2 SVGAGI come from the germline V gene (reference sequence). The CDR3 consists of 16 residues. The CDR3 loop is CASSFYRGQGFLEQYF. The CDR3 nucleotides read TGTGCCAGCAGTTTCTACAGGGGACAGGGGTTCCTCGAGCAATACTTC.

This clone was counted between two and nine times. V is TRBV11-2 and J is TRBJ1-6; D call uncertain. The CDR3 consists of 14 residues. Germline CDR1 reads SGHAT; CDR2 reads FQNNGV. V was cut by 5 bases and J by 5 bases, with 10 bases left in between. The CDR3 is CASSRGENNSPLHF. In DNA, the CDR3 is TGTGCCAGCAGCCGGGGAGAGAATAATTCACCCCTCCACTTT.

J is TRBJ2-2 and V is TRBV5-6; D perhaps matches TRBD2 (6 bases). The V gene lost 0 bases and the J gene lost 2 bases, with 8 bases spanning the gap. Germline CDR1 reads SGHDT; CDR2 reads YYEEEE. There are 15 residues in the CDR3. CDR3 nucleotides: TGTGCCAGCAGCTTGGTCGGGGGAAACACCGGGGAGCTGTTTTTT. It encodes CASSLVGGNTGELFF.

This clone was counted once. V is TRBV27 and J is TRBJ2-7, with 11 bases identical to TRBD1. Per germline, CDR1 MNHEY and CDR2 SMNVEV (reference sequence). The CDR3 is 15 residues long. The trim removed 7 bases at V and 5 bases at J, leaving 10 bases unmatched. The DNA for the CDR3 is TGTGCCAGCAACCCCCTGGGACAGGGGGTACACGAGCAGTACTTC. Translating gives CASNPLGQGVHEQYF.

In this sample, this clone turned up once. V and J are TRBV7-2 and TRBJ2-5; D is perhaps TRBD2 (5 bases). The CDR3 sequence is 13 residues long. Trimming pared 5 bases from V and 5 bases from J, leaving 12 bases between. From germline, CDR1 is SGHTA and CDR2 FQGNSA. In DNA, the CDR3 is TGTGCCAGCAGCCCGCCCCCGGGGGAGACCCAGTACTTC. It yields the protein CASSPPPGETQYF.

The chain uses TRBV27 and TRBJ2-5; TRBD2 might be the D (6 bases). The V end was cut by 6 bases, the J end by 2 bases, with 10 bases between. There are 13 residues in the CDR3. The V gene's germline CDR1 is MNHEY and CDR2 SMNVEV (reference sequence). The CDR3 reads CASRRGNQETQYF. CDR3 DNA: TGTGCCAGCAGGCGGGGTAATCAAGAGACCCAGTACTTC.

This chain links TRBV7-7 with TRBJ2-2, with 9 bases identical to TRBD1. J lost 4 bases, V lost 8 bases, and 8 bases had no gene match. CDR3 size: 15 residues. The V gene's germline CDR1 is SSHAT and CDR2 FNYEAQ (reference sequence). CDR3 sequence (DNA): TGTGCCAGCTTTACGGCGGGACAGGGCACCGGGGAGCTGTTTTTT. Its translation: CASFTAGQGTGELFF.

The chain combines TRBV9 with TRBJ2-7; D is unresolved. The V gene lost 7 bases and the J gene lost 0 bases, with 14 bases spanning the gap. Germline CDR1 is SGDLS and CDR2 is YYNGEE. The CDR3 contains 14 residues. The CDR3 here is CASGRLESSYEQYF. CDR3 DNA: TGTGCCAGCGGCCGACTCGAGAGCTCCTACGAGCAGTACTTC.

V and J are TRBV2 and TRBJ1-6; D is unclear. Germline values: CDR1 SNHLY, CDR2 FYNNEI. This CDR3 has 15 residues. V was clipped by 5 bases and J by 1 base, with 9 bases between them. The CDR3 region is CASSQTGSYNSPLHF. CDR3 in DNA: TGTGCCAGCAGTCAGACTGGTTCCTATAATTCACCCCTCCACTTT.

The rearrangement joins TRBV7-3 to TRBJ2-1; unclear D gene. Germline-derived CDR1 and CDR2 are SGHTA and FQGTGA. Between the trimmed V and J ends, which lost 2 bases and 0 bases, there was a span of 8 bases. The CDR3 sequence is 15 residues long. The CDR3 region is CASSLQSSSYNEQFF. The CDR3 nucleotides are TGTGCCAGCAGCTTACAGTCAAGCTCCTACAATGAGCAGTTCTTC.

This sequence joins TRBV14 and TRBJ2-5; the D is unclear. The CDR3 spans 9 residues. Trimming took 9 bases from V and 5 from J, leaving 4 bases between them. Germline CDR1 and CDR2: SGHDN and FVKESK. The CDR3 sequence: CASPETQYF. The CDR3 bases are TGTGCCAGTCCTGAGACCCAGTACTTC. The full variable domain, completed using reference TRBV14 and TRBJ2-5, is EAGVTQFPSHSVIEKGQTVTLRCDPISGHDNLYWYRRVMGKEIKFLLHFVKESKQDESGMPNNRFLAERTGGTYSTLKVQPAELEDSGVYFCASPETQYFGPGTRLLVL.

The V and J genes are TRBV18 and TRBJ2-3; 10 bases are a match to TRBD2. The CDR3 sequence is 15 residues long. V dropped 6 bases and J dropped 6; count of bases not matched to a gene: 9. Germline CDR1 reads KGHSH; CDR2 reads LQKENI. For the CDR3, the DNA is TGTGCCAGCTCCTTAGCGGGGGGCCGTTCTGATACGCAGTATTTT. Residues: CASSLAGGRSDTQYF.

This clone was observed a handful of times. The chain employs TRBV6-5 and TRBJ2-7; TRBD1 matches at 10 bases. Germline assignment: CDR1 MNHEY and CDR2 SVGAGI. V shed 2 bases, J shed 4 bases, and the junction held 5 bases outside the gene matches. CDR3 length: 15 amino acids. CDR3 amino acids: CASSYGTGANYEQYF. CDR3 coding DNA: TGTGCCAGCAGTTACGGGACAGGGGCTAATTACGAGCAGTACTTC.

V usage is TRBV19 and J usage is TRBJ2-7; 7 bases agree with TRBD1. The J segment lost 1 base and the V segment lost 6 bases, leaving 9 bases of the junction unmatched. The V gene's germline CDR1 is LNHDA and CDR2 SQIVND (reference sequence). This CDR3 has 15 residues. This CDR3 is CASSARRDRSYEQYF. CDR3 nucleotides: TGTGCCAGTAGCGCCAGAAGGGACAGATCCTACGAGCAGTACTTC.

The CDR3 DNA is TGTGCCAGCAGCCAACCCCTCGGGAGGGTAGCGGACACAGATACGCAGTATTTT. It specifies CASSQPLGRVADTDTQYF. The rearrangement joins TRBV4-2 to TRBJ2-3; 8 positions match TRBD2. CDR1 LGHNA and CDR2 YNFKEQ come from the germline V gene. V trimming: 2 bases; J trimming: 2 bases; junction bases outside the gene matches: 12. CDR3 size: 18 residues.

The V call is TRBV19, the J call TRBJ2-7; maybe TRBD2 (5 bases). Germline CDR1 is LNHDA and CDR2 is SQIVND (reference sequence). V gave up 3 bases and J gave up 3 bases, with 9 bases separating them. This CDR3 spans 13 amino acids. In DNA, the CDR3 is TGTGCCAGTAGTATGCGAGGGAACTACGAGCAGTACTTC. Translated: CASSMRGNYEQYF.

The V gene is TRBV7-6, the J gene TRBJ1-6, with a possible D match to TRBD1 (5 bases). Germline CDR1 reads SGHVS; CDR2 reads FNYEAQ. V was pared by 6 bases and J by 7 bases, with 16 bases between. The CDR3 is made up of 15 amino acids. DNA of the CDR3: TGTGCCAGCAGTTTGGGGCAGGGTAGCAATTCACCCCTCCACTTT. It codes for CASSLGQGSNSPLHF.

CDR3 sequence: CASSPPRWRGPGTDTQYF. Here the CDR3 DNA reads TGTGCCAGCTCACCTCCCAGGTGGCGGGGGCCGGGGACAGATACGCAGTATTTT. The chain has TRBV18 and TRBJ2-3, with D perhaps matching TRBD2 (7 bases). Trimming removed 3 bases from V and 3 bases from J, with 22 bases in between. The CDR3 has 18 residues. Germline loops: CDR1 KGHSH, CDR2 LQKENI.

The J gene is TRBJ2-1, the V gene TRBV28, with 7 bases fitting TRBD1. The CDR3 has 17 amino acids. J gave up 5 bases and V 2 bases, and 12 bases lay outside the gene matches. CDR1 and CDR2 from the germline V gene are MDHEN and SYDVKM. The CDR3 bases are TGTGCCAGCAGTTTACGCTACAGGGGTCCCCTAGACAATGAGCAGTTCTTC. Its translation: CASSLRYRGPLDNEQFF.

This chain uses TRBV27 with TRBJ2-3, with D unresolved. From germline, CDR1 is MNHEY and CDR2 SMNVEV (reference sequence). The V and J ends lost 2 bases and 2 bases respectively, with 8 bases between them. This CDR3 spans 14 amino acids. The CDR3 spells CASSLEASTDTQYF. CDR3 coding DNA: TGTGCCAGCAGTTTAGAGGCTTCCACAGATACGCAGTATTTT.

The chain recombines TRBV19 with TRBJ2-7; 7 nucleotides align to TRBD1. V dropped 8 bases and J dropped 1; count of bases not matched to a gene: 8. The V gene's germline CDR1 is LNHDA and CDR2 SQIVND (reference sequence). The CDR3 sequence is 14 residues long. Written as DNA, the CDR3 is TGTGCCAGTTCCGGGACAGTCGTATCCTACGAGCAGTACTTC. Its protein is CASSGTVVSYEQYF.

This clone has a single count. The chain uses TRBV4-1 and TRBJ1-5; possible D gene TRBD1, 5 bases. The CDR3 extends over 13 amino acids. V lost 4 bases and J 5 bases, leaving 9 bases between the germline ends. Germline V CDR1 and CDR2: MGHRA, YSYEKL. The CDR3 here is CASSRQQDQPQHF. The CDR3, as DNA: TGCGCCAGCAGCCGTCAACAGGATCAGCCCCAGCATTTT.

The rearrangement uses TRBV19 and TRBJ1-5; D is uncertain. Germline CDR1 LNHDA, CDR2 SQIVND (reference sequence). Trimming stripped 7 bases from V and 7 bases from J, with 14 bases between. The CDR3 loop spans 13 amino acids. For the CDR3, the DNA is TGTGCCAGTAACTCGCGGGTTTTGCAGCCCCAGCATTTT. It specifies CASNSRVLQPQHF.